These 5 T cell receptor beta chains share one sample of origin, sequenced in a study of cytomegalovirus exposure and HLA in healthy donors. Measured with immunoSEQ multiplex PCR; TCRdb has only the in-frame clones, and not every one. The sample lists roughly 250,000 clones, around 89% occurring once. Sequences were obtained from PBMCs. Receptor source: a woman aged 18 to 35 in good health and CMV-seronegative.

In the case of this clone: A read error may produce the germline difference seen at one junction end. V is TRBV7-2 and J is TRBJ2-3; 8 nucleotides match TRBD2. In germline, CDR1 is SGHTA, CDR2 FQGNSA. CDR3 length equals 15 residues. The CDR3, as DNA: TGTGCCAGCAGCTTAGTCGGGGGGGTCACAAATACGCAGTATTTT. Translating it yields CASSLVGGVTNTQYF.

The chain combines TRBV5-1 with TRBJ2-1; TRBD1 agrees at 7 bases. Germline assignment: CDR1 SGHRS and CDR2 YFSETQ. Trimming cost V 4 bases and J 2 bases; bases outside gene matches: 12. The CDR3 sequence is 17 residues long. This CDR3 reads CASSHTPTGNPYNEQFF. The CDR3 coding sequence is TGCGCCAGCAGCCACACTCCGACAGGGAATCCCTACAATGAGCAGTTCTTC.

The chain joins TRBV7-9 to TRBJ2-4, with 10 positions matching TRBD1. With V trimmed by 7 bases and J by 3 bases, 12 bases remained unmatched. Germline V CDR1 and CDR2: SEHNR, FQNEAQ (reference sequence). The CDR3 is made up of 17 amino acids. This CDR3 is CASTGNTGTGDKNIQYF. The CDR3 DNA sequence: TGTGCCAGCACCGGCAACACCGGGACAGGGGACAAAAACATTCAGTACTTC.

The chain has TRBV28 and TRBJ1-6, with 9 bases matching TRBD1. The CDR3 runs 15 residues. The V and J ends lost 3 bases and 10 bases, in that order; junction bases with no gene match: 7. Germline V lookup: CDR1 MDHEN, CDR2 SYDVKM. The CDR3 bases are TGTGCCAGCAGTTTCTGGACAGGGGTTAGCTCACCCCTCCACTTT. Amino acids: CASSFWTGVSSPLHF.

This chain uses TRBV7-9 with TRBJ2-3; 10 bases line up with TRBD2. Germline-derived CDR1 and CDR2 are SEHNR and FQNEAQ (reference sequence). V trimming: 4 bases; J trimming: 4 bases; junction bases outside the gene matches: 8. This CDR3 has 16 amino acids. The CDR3 here is CASSSQAGGRADTQYF. DNA for the CDR3: TGTGCCAGCAGCTCGCAAGCGGGGGGGCGCGCAGATACGCAGTATTTT.